What follows are 18 T cell receptor beta chains derived from one specimen sequenced in a study of blood T cell repertoires in COVID-19. Clones were read by immunoSEQ multiplex PCR, and TCRdb kept only the in-frame ones, dropping some. The sample includes about 180,000 clones, 70% to 90% of them seen just once. The material sequenced was peripheral blood. The source of these receptors is a woman under 40 with acute or convalescent COVID-19.

V is TRBV11-2 and J is TRBJ1-4; no reliable D call. Germline V CDR1 and CDR2: SGHAT, FQNNGV. The CDR3 is made up of 13 amino acids. Trimming took 5 bases from V and 5 from J, leaving 9 bases between them. The CDR3: CASSRNGNEKLFF. CDR3 sequence (DNA): TGTGCCAGCAGCCGCAACGGGAATGAAAAACTGTTTTTT.

V usage is TRBV4-1 and J usage is TRBJ2-3; D is perhaps TRBD2 (6 bases). The CDR3 has 15 residues. V was pared by 2 bases and J by 7 bases, with 16 bases between. Germline V gives CDR1 MGHRA, CDR2 YSYEKL. The CDR3 DNA reads TGCGCCAGCAGCCAACCAGCGGGCCTTGGGTATACGCAGTATTTT. It codes for CASSQPAGLGYTQYF.

V usage is TRBV6-5 and J usage is TRBJ2-1; 8 bases line up with TRBD2. Germline lookup yields CDR1 MNHEY and CDR2 SVGAGI. The junction had 7 bases not matched to a gene; V was cut back by 6 bases and J by 3 bases. This CDR3 comprises 15 residues. CDR3 protein: CASRSSGSFYNEQFF. CDR3 coding DNA: TGTGCCAGCAGATCCAGCGGGAGCTTCTACAATGAGCAGTTCTTC.

The J gene is TRBJ1-2, the V gene TRBV12-3 or TRBV12-4; possible D gene TRBD1, 5 bases. Trimming took off 8 bases at V and 5 bases at J, with 9 bases between the two ends. The length of the CDR3 is 11 residues. CDR3 loop: CASGGGYGYTF. CDR3 DNA: TGTGCCAGCGGGGGGGGATATGGCTACACCTTC.

The gene calls are TRBV6-5 and TRBJ2-4; D possibly corresponds to TRBD1 (5 bases). The V gene lost 5 bases and the J gene lost 8 bases, with 13 bases spanning the gap. This CDR3 contains 13 residues. CDR1 is MNHEY, CDR2 SVGAGI, per germline. The CDR3 DNA reads TGTGCCAGCAGTCCAGGGTCGGGTGACATTCAGTACTTC. Protein product: CASSPGSGDIQYF.

This chain connects TRBV11-3 to TRBJ2-1, with TRBD2 identical over 7 bases. The CDR3 totals 14 residues. The trim removed 5 bases at V and 9 bases at J, leaving 10 bases unmatched. Germline CDR1 and CDR2: SGHNT and YENEEA. CDR3 DNA: TGTGCCAGCAGCGCACGACTAGCTGGGTTTGAGCAGTTCTTC. Its protein is CASSARLAGFEQFF. Full variable domain (missing parts from reference TRBV11-3 and TRBJ2-1): EAGVVQSPRYKIIEKKQPVAFWCNPISGHNTLYWYLQNLGQGPELLIRYENEEAVDDSQLPKDRFSAERLKGVDSTLKIQPAELGDSAVYLCASSARLAGFEQFFGPGTRLTVL.

This clone occurred once. In DNA, the CDR3 is TGTGCCAGTTCTCAGGGGCAAGAGACCCAGTACTTC. This codes for CASSQGQETQYF. The rearrangement uses TRBV7-2 and TRBJ2-5, with D possibly matching TRBD1 (6 bases). The CDR3 runs 12 residues. The V end lost 9 bases, the J end lost 2 bases, and 10 bases lay between the germline ends. In germline, CDR1 is SGHTA, CDR2 FQGNSA.

V and J are TRBV7-8 and TRBJ1-6, with 10 positions matching TRBD1. The ends lost 6 bases at V and 13 bases at J; junction bases unmatched: 9. The CDR3 is made up of 14 amino acids. Per the germline V gene, CDR1 is SGHVS and CDR2 is FQNEAQ. This CDR3 is CASRSGTGVYPLHF. The CDR3 DNA reads as TGTGCCAGCAGATCCGGGACAGGGGTATATCCCCTCCACTTT.

The chain is built from TRBV6-5 and TRBJ1-2; no reliable D call. V lost 3 bases, J lost 4 bases, and 12 bases lay in between. Germline V CDR1 and CDR2: MNHEY, SVGAGI. The CDR3 runs to 14 residues. The DNA of the CDR3 is TGTGCCAGCAGTTATGTCGGAGGGTCCTATGGCTACACCTTC. Protein sequence: CASSYVGGSYGYTF.

V gene TRBV30 combines with J gene TRBJ2-1; 10 nucleotides line up with TRBD2. J was trimmed by 6 bases and V by 5 bases; bases with no gene match: 16. This CDR3 contains 17 residues. The V gene's germline CDR1 is GTSNPN and CDR2 SVGIG (reference sequence). The DNA of the CDR3 is TGTGCCTGGGATCCCTATAGCGCACTAGCGGGACTCAATGAGCAGTTCTTC. Encoded protein: CAWDPYSALAGLNEQFF. The full variable domain, its missing parts supplied by reference TRBV30 and TRBJ2-1, is SQTIHQWPATLVQPVGSPLSLECTVEGTSNPNLYWYRQAAGRGLQLLFYSVGIGQISSEVPQNLSASRPQDRQFILSSKKLLLSDSGFYLCAWDPYSALAGLNEQFFGPGTRLTVL.

This rearrangement joins TRBV25-1 to TRBJ1-2; D is unclear. This CDR3 is 13 amino acids long. Trimming removed 1 base from V and 7 bases from J, with 10 bases in between. The V gene's germline CDR1 is MGHDK and CDR2 SYGVNS. The CDR3 sequence: CASSESGVRGYTF. The DNA for the CDR3 is TGTGCCAGCAGTGAATCCGGGGTTCGTGGCTACACCTTC.

As concerns this clone: One end of the junction does not line up with germline, which may come from a read error. The genes are TRBV5-4 and TRBJ2-5, with 14 bases identical to TRBD2. The CDR3 runs to 12 residues. The germline CDR1 and CDR2 sequences are SGHNT and YYREEE (reference sequence). This CDR3 reads CASSSGLAGGNF. The CDR3 nucleotides are TGTGCCAGCAGCTCAGGACTAGCGGGAGGTAACTTC.

In DNA form, the CDR3 reads TGTGCCAGCAGGCCGGGACTAGCTGAATACGAGCAGTACTTC. This encodes CASRPGLAEYEQYF. The genes are TRBV2 and TRBJ2-7, with 9 bases matching TRBD2. V dropped 6 bases and J dropped 4; count of bases not matched to a gene: 7. Per germline, CDR1 SNHLY and CDR2 FYNNEI. The CDR3 is 14 amino acids.

This clone was detected once. The chain couples TRBV2 to TRBJ1-1; possibly TRBD1 for D (5 bases). Trimming removed 0 bases from V and 3 bases from J, with 8 bases in between. The V gene's germline CDR1 is SNHLY and CDR2 FYNNEI. The CDR3 covers 14 residues. CDR3: CASSEALGDTEAFF. CDR3 bases: TGTGCCAGCAGTGAAGCGCTAGGGGACACTGAAGCTTTCTTT.

The chain has TRBV6-5 and TRBJ1-3; D unresolved. The germline CDR1 and CDR2 sequences are MNHEY and SVGAGI. V lost 0 bases to trimming and J lost 0 bases, with 9 bases between them. CDR3 length equals 16 residues. The DNA of the CDR3 is TGTGCCAGCAGTTACTCTTCGGGGATCTCTGGAAACACCATATATTTT. This translates into CASSYSSGISGNTIYF.

V gene TRBV5-1 combines with J gene TRBJ2-2; D is perhaps TRBD1 (7 bases). CDR3 length: 16 amino acids. Germline assignment: CDR1 SGHRS and CDR2 YFSETQ. Trimming removed 2 bases from V and 5 bases from J, with 16 bases in between. In DNA form, the CDR3 reads TGCGCCAGCAGCTTCTTTGGACAGGCGGGGACCGGGGAGCTGTTTTTT. This sequence encodes CASSFFGQAGTGELFF.

This clone was seen only a few times. V is TRBV7-9 and J is TRBJ2-2; no clear D gene. Germline V gene data show CDR1 as SEHNR and CDR2 as FQNEAQ (reference sequence). The CDR3 spans 14 residues. The V gene lost 0 bases and the J gene lost 2 bases, with 4 bases spanning the gap. The CDR3 is CASSLASNTGELFF. In DNA, the CDR3 is TGTGCCAGCAGCTTAGCATCTAACACCGGGGAGCTGTTTTTT. Full variable domain (missing parts from reference TRBV7-9 and TRBJ2-2): DTGVSQNPRHKITKRGQNVTFRCDPISEHNRLYWYRQTLGQGPEFLTYFQNEAQLEKSRLLSDRFSAERPKGSFSTLEIQRTEQGDSAMYLCASSLASNTGELFFGEGSRLTVL.

This clone came up once. The chain links TRBV28 to TRBJ1-3; tentative D call: TRBD1 (5 bases). The CDR3 is made up of 17 amino acids. Germline-derived CDR1 and CDR2 are MDHEN and SYDVKM. Trimming removed 2 bases from V and 5 bases from J, with 19 bases in between. CDR3 DNA: TGTGCCAGCAGTTTAAAATTGGCAGGGCTTTTTAGAAACACCATATATTTT. Protein product: CASSLKLAGLFRNTIYF.